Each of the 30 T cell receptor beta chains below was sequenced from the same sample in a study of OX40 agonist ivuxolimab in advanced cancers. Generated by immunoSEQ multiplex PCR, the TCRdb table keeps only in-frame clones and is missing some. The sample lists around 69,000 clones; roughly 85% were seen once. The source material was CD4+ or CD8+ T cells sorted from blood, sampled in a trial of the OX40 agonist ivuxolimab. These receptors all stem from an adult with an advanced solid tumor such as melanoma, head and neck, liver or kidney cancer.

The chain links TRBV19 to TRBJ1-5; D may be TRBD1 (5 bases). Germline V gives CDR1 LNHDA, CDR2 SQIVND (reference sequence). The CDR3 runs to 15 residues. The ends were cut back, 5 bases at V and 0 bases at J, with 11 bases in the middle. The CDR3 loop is CASSSGHLSNQPQHF. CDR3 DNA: TGTGCCAGTAGTTCAGGACACCTTAGCAATCAGCCCCAGCATTTT.

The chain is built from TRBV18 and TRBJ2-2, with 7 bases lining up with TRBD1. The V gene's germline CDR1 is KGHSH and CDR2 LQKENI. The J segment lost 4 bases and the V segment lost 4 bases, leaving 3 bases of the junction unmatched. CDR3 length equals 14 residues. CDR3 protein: CASSQAGGTGELFF. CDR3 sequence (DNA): TGTGCCAGCTCACAGGCAGGGGGCACCGGGGAGCTGTTTTTT.

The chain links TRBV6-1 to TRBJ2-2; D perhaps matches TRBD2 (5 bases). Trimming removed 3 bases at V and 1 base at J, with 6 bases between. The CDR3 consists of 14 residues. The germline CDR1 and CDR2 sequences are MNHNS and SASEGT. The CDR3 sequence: CASSDRGNTGELFF. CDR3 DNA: TGTGCCAGCAGTGACCGGGGGAACACCGGGGAGCTGTTTTTT.

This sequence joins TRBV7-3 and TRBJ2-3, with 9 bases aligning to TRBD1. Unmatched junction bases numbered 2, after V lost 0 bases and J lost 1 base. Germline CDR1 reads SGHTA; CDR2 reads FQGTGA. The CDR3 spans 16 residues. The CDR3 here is CASSLTWTGGTDTQYF. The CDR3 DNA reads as TGTGCCAGCAGCTTAACTTGGACAGGGGGCACAGATACGCAGTATTTT. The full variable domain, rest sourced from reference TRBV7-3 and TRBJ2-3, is GAGVSQTPSNKVTEKGKYVELRCDPISGHTALYWYRQSLGQGPEFLIYFQGTGAADDSGLPNDRFFAVRPEGSVSTLKIQRTERGDSAVYLCASSLTWTGGTDTQYFGPGTRLTVL.

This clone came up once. CDR3 in DNA: TGTGCCAGCAGCCCCGGGACAGGGGGCGTAACAAGCTACACCTTC. The encoded protein is CASSPGTGGVTSYTF. V gene TRBV11-1 combines with J gene TRBJ1-2, with 12 bases identical to TRBD1. Germline trimming cut 5 bases from V and 9 bases from J; bases unmatched to any gene: 10. The CDR3 length is 15 residues. CDR1 is SGHAT and CDR2 is FQDESV in the germline V gene (reference sequence). The full variable domain, in which reference TRBV11-1 and TRBJ1-2 provide the parts outside the CDR3, is EAEVAQSPRYKITEKSQAVAFWCDPISGHATLYWYRQILGQGPELLVQFQDESVVDDSQLPKDRFSAERLKGVDSTLKIQPAELGDSAMYLCASSPGTGGVTSYTFGSGTRLTVV.

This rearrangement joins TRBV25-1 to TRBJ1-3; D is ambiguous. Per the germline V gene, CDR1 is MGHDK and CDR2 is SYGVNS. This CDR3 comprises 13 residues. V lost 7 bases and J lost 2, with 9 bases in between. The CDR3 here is CASKVGTGNTIYF. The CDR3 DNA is TGTGCCAGCAAAGTCGGAACTGGAAACACCATATATTTT. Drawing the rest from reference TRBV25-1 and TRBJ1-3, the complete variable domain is EADIYQTPRYLVIGTGKKITLECSQTMGHDKMYWYQQDPGMELHLIHYSYGVNSTEKGDLSSESTVSRIRTEHFPLTLESARPSHTSQYLCASKVGTGNTIYFGEGSWLTVV.

CDR3 in DNA: TGCGCCAGCAGCCCCGTTAGCGGGACCTACGAGCAGTACTTC. Translated, it gives CASSPVSGTYEQYF. This chain joins TRBV4-3 and TRBJ2-7; 8 positions agree with TRBD2. The J segment lost 2 bases and the V segment lost 4 bases, leaving 4 bases of the junction unmatched. The germline V gene encodes CDR1 LGHNA and CDR2 YSLEER. This CDR3 contains 14 residues.

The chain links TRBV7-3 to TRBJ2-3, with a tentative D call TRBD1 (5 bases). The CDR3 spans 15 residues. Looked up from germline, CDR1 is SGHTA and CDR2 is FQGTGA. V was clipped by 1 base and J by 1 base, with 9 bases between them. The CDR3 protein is CASSLNARGTDTQYF. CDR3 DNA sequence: TGTGCCAGCAGCTTAAATGCCAGGGGCACAGATACGCAGTATTTT.

The CDR3 DNA reads TGCGCCAGCAGCCTCGGGATTGTGGATTCACCCCTCCACTTT. Protein product: CASSLGIVDSPLHF. The V gene is TRBV5-1, the J gene TRBJ1-6; D not resolved. This CDR3 spans 14 amino acids. Germline-derived CDR1 and CDR2 are SGHRS and YFSETQ. Deletions cut 4 bases from V and 8 bases from J, with 13 bases between.

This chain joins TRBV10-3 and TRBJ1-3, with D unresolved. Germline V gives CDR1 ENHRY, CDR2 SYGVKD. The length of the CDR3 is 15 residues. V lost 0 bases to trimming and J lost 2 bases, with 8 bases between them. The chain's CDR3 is CAISESSTTGNTIYF. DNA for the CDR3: TGTGCCATCAGTGAGTCTTCAACTACTGGAAACACCATATATTTT.

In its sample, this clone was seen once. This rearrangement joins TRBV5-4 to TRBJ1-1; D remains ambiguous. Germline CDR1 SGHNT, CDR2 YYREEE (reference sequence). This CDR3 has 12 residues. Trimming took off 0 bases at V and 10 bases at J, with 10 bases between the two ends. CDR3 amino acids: CASSLETTGAFF. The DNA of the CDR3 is TGTGCCAGCAGCTTGGAGACAACCGGAGCTTTCTTT.

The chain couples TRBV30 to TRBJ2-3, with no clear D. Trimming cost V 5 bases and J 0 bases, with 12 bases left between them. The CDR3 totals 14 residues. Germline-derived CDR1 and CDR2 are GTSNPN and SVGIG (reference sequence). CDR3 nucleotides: TGTGCCTGGCGAACTAAGGGTAGCACAGATACGCAGTATTTT. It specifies CAWRTKGSTDTQYF.

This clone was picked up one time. Here the CDR3 reads CASSQDKGGRPASPLHF. The CDR3 DNA reads TGCGCCAGCAGCCAAGATAAAGGGGGCAGGCCGGCCTCACCCCTCCACTTT. V and J are TRBV4-1 and TRBJ1-6; 7 positions agree with TRBD1. The germline V gene has CDR1 MGHRA and CDR2 YSYEKL. After removal of 0 bases from V and 10 bases from J, the junction contained 12 bases not matched to a gene. The CDR3 length is 17 residues.

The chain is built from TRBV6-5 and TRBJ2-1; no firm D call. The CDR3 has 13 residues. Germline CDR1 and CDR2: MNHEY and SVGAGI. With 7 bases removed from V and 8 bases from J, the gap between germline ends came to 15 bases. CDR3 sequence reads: CASNCWNCYEQFF. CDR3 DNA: TGTGCCAGCAACTGCTGGAATTGCTATGAGCAGTTCTTC.

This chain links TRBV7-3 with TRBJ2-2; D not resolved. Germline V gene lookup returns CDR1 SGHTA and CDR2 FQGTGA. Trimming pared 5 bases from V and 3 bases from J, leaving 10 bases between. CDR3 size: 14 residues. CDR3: CASSPSSDTGELFF. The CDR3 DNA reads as TGTGCCAGCAGCCCCAGTTCGGACACCGGGGAGCTGTTTTTT. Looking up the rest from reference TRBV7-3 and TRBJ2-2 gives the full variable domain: GAGVSQTPSNKVTEKGKYVELRCDPISGHTALYWYRQSLGQGPEFLIYFQGTGAADDSGLPNDRFFAVRPEGSVSTLKIQRTERGDSAVYLCASSPSSDTGELFFGEGSRLTVL.

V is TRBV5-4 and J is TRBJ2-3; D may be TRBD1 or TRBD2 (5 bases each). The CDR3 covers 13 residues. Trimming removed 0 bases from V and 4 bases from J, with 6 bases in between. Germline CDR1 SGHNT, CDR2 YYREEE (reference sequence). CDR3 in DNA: TGTGCCAGCAGCTTGGCGGGGCCAGATACGCAGTATTTT. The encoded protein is CASSLAGPDTQYF. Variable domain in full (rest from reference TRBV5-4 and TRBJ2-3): ETGVTQSPTHLIKTRGQQVTLRCSSQSGHNTVSWYQQALGQGPQFIFQYYREEENGRGNFPPRFSGLQFPNYSSELNVNALELDDSALYLCASSLAGPDTQYFGPGTRLTVL.

Here the CDR3 reads CASGWPQHF. As DNA, the CDR3 is TGTGCCAGCGGGTGGCCCCAGCATTTT. The chain has TRBV6-6 and TRBJ1-5; no clear D gene. The V gene lost 8 bases and the J gene lost 9 bases, with 5 bases spanning the gap. This CDR3 has 9 residues. CDR1 is MNHNY, CDR2 SVGAGI, per germline (reference sequence).

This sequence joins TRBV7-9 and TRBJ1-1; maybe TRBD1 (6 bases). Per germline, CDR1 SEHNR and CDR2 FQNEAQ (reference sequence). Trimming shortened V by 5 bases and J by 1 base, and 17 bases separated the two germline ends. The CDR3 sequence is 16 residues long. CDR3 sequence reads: CASSTGSGTSNTEAFF. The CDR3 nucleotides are TGTGCCAGCAGCACCGGGTCCGGGACATCGAACACTGAAGCTTTCTTT.

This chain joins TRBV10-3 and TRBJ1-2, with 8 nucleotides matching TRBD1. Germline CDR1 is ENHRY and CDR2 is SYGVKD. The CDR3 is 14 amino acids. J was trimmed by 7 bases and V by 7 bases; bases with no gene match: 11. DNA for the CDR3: TGTGCCATCAACCCGTCAGGGGGCGACGGTGGCTACACCTTC. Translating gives CAINPSGGDGGYTF.

The CDR3 nucleotides are TGTGCCAGCAGCTTAGCGGGCCCAGATACGCAGTATTTT. Translating it yields CASSLAGPDTQYF. The genes are TRBV5-8 and TRBJ2-3, with D possibly matching TRBD2 (6 bases). CDR1 and CDR2 from the germline V gene are SGHTS and YDEGEE. This CDR3 is built from 13 residues. The V end lost 2 bases, the J end lost 4 bases, and 8 bases lay between the germline ends.

The CDR3 is CAWSGTGGNTIYF. As DNA, the CDR3 is TGTGCCTGGAGTGGAACAGGAGGAAACACCATATATTTT. V gene TRBV30 combines with J gene TRBJ1-3; tentatively, D is TRBD1 (5 bases). The CDR3 runs to 13 residues. CDR1 and CDR2 from the germline V gene are GTSNPN and SVGIG (reference sequence). The V and J ends lost 1 base and 4 bases respectively, with 8 bases between them.

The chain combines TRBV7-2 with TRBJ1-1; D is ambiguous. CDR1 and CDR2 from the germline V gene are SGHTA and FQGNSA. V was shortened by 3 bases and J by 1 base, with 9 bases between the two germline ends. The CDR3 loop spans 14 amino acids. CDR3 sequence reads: CASSFGPANTEAFF. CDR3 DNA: TGTGCCAGCAGCTTCGGTCCAGCGAACACTGAAGCTTTCTTT. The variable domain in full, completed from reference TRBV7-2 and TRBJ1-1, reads GAGVSQSPSNKVTEKGKDVELRCDPISGHTALYWYRQSLGQGLEFLIYFQGNSAPDKSGLPSDRFSAERTGGSVSTLTIQRTQQEDSAVYLCASSFGPANTEAFFGQGTRLTVV.

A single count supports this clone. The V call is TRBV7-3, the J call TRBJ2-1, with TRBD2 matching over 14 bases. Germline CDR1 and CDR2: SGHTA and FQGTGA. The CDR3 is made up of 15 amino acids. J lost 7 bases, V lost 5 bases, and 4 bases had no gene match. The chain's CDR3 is CASSTGTSGRNEQFF. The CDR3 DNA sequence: TGTGCCAGCAGCACCGGGACTAGCGGGAGAAATGAGCAGTTCTTC.

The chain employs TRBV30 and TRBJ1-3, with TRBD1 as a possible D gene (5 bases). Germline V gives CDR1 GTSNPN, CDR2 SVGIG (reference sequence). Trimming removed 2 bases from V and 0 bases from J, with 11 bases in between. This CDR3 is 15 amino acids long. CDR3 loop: CAWSWAGTSGNTIYF. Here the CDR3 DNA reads TGTGCCTGGAGTTGGGCAGGGACCTCTGGAAACACCATATATTTT.

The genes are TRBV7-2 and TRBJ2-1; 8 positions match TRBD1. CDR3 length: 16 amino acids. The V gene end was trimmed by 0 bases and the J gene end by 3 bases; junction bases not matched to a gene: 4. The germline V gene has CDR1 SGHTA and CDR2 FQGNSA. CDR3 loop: CASSLAPGQDYNEQFF. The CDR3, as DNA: TGTGCCAGCAGCTTAGCCCCGGGACAGGACTACAATGAGCAGTTCTTC.

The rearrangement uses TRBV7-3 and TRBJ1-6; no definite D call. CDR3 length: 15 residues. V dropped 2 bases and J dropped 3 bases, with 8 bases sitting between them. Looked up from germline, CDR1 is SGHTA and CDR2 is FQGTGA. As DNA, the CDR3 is TGTGCCAGCAGCTTAGGACCTAACTATAATTCACCCCTCCACTTT. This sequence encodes CASSLGPNYNSPLHF.

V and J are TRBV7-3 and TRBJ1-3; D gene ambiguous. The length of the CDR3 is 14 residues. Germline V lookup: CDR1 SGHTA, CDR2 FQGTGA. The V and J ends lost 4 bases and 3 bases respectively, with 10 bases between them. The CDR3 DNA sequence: TGTGCCAGCAGCTCCGGGGTCGGTGGAAACACCATATATTTT. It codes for CASSSGVGGNTIYF.

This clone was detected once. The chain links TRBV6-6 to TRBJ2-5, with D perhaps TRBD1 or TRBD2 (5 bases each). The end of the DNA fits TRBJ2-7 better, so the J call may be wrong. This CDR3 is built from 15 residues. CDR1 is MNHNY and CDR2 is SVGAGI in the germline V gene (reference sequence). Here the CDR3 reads CASSPFGGSSYEQYF. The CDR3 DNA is TGTGCCAGCAGCCCATTTGGGGGAAGCTCCTACGAGCAGTACTTC.

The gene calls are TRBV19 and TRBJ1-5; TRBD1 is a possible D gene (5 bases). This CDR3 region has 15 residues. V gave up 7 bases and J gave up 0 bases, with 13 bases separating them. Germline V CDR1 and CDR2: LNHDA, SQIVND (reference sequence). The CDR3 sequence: CASTVMGGSNQPQHF. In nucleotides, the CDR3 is TGTGCCAGTACGGTAATGGGGGGTAGCAATCAGCCCCAGCATTTT.

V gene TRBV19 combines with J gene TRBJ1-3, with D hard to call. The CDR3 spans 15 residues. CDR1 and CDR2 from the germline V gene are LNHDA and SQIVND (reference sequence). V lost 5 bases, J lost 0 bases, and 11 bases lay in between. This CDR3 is CASSRREISGNTIYF. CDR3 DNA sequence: TGTGCCAGTAGTCGGCGGGAGATCTCTGGAAACACCATATATTTT.